One and the same sample provided the 8 T cell receptor beta chains below, sequenced in a study of cytotoxic CD8 clonotypes in ibrutinib-treated CLL. The assay was immunoSEQ multiplex PCR, and TCRdb's table has in-frame clones only and misses some. Of tens of thousands of clones in the sample, approximately 67% were seen once. Sequenced here: PBMCs, sampled at disease progression, from a patient treated with ibrutinib. These receptors were collected from a human donor with chronic lymphocytic leukemia.

The chain is built from TRBV4-2 and TRBJ1-5; no clear D gene. CDR3 size: 13 residues. CDR1 and CDR2 (germline): LGHNA, YNFKEQ. With 3 bases removed from V and 4 bases from J, the gap between germline ends came to 7 bases. In DNA form, the CDR3 reads TGTGCCAGCAGCCAGAGGGTGAATCAGCCCCAGCATTTT. Amino acid sequence: CASSQRVNQPQHF.

The chain joins TRBV7-8 to TRBJ1-2; TRBD1 aligns across 7 bases. CDR1 and CDR2 from the germline V gene are SGHVS and FQNEAQ. The V and J ends lost 7 bases and 3 bases, in that order; junction bases with no gene match: 8. The CDR3 covers 14 residues. The CDR3 coding sequence is TGTGCCAGCACCGACCGTGGACAGGACTATGGCTACACCTTC. It codes for CASTDRGQDYGYTF.

This chain uses TRBV10-2 with TRBJ1-5; 8 bases are a match to TRBD1. The CDR3 loop spans 18 amino acids. The germline gives CDR1 WSHSY, CDR2 SAAADI. The V gene end was trimmed by 3 bases and the J gene end by 3 bases; junction bases not matched to a gene: 13. The CDR3 nucleotides are TGCGCCAGCAGTGAAAGCTACAGGGGGGTCTCCTCCAATCAGCCCCAGCATTTT. It encodes CASSESYRGVSSNQPQHF.

This clone came up once. Germline and junction disagree at one end, which may indicate a read error. The rearrangement uses TRBV7-9 and TRBJ1-1; possibly TRBD1 for D (5 bases). CDR3 length: 11 amino acids. From germline, CDR1 is SEHNR and CDR2 FQNEAQ (reference sequence). CDR3 sequence (DNA): TGTGCCAGCAGCCATGTACAGGTGGAGTCCTTT. It codes for CASSHVQVESF.

This clone was found a few times. This sequence joins TRBV10-3 and TRBJ1-5; D perhaps matches TRBD1 (5 bases). CDR1 and CDR2 from the germline V gene are ENHRY and SYGVKD. Trimming left V 3 bases short and J 1 base short, with 13 bases between. The CDR3 totals 16 residues. For the CDR3, the DNA is TGTGCCATCAGTGAAGACAGTGGCTACAGCAATCAGCCCCAGCATTTT. Translating it yields CAISEDSGYSNQPQHF.

There are a few counts of this clone. This rearrangement joins TRBV7-6 to TRBJ1-1; perhaps TRBD1 as D (5 bases). Germline CDR1 SGHVS, CDR2 FNYEAQ. Trimming cost V 5 bases and J 0 bases, with 7 bases left between them. The length of the CDR3 is 13 residues. The CDR3 region is CASSMGLNTEAFF. The CDR3 nucleotides read TGTGCCAGCAGCATGGGGCTGAACACTGAAGCTTTCTTT.

The CDR3 region has the DNA TGTGCCAGCAGTAACGTCCGGGAGTACTATGGCTACACCTTC. Its translation is CASSNVREYYGYTF. The chain is built from TRBV27 and TRBJ1-2; D gene uncertain. CDR1 and CDR2 (germline): MNHEY, SMNVEV (reference sequence). Trimming took off 5 bases at V and 3 bases at J, with 13 bases between the two ends. This CDR3 spans 14 amino acids.

This clone has more than one count but fewer than ten. V gene TRBV7-9 combines with J gene TRBJ1-5; D may be TRBD1 (6 bases). The CDR3 spans 16 residues. Per the germline V gene, CDR1 is SEHNR and CDR2 is FQNEAQ (reference sequence). With 0 bases removed from V and 3 bases from J, the gap between germline ends came to 12 bases. The CDR3, as DNA: TGTGCCAGCAGCTTAGCGGGCCAGGGGACCAATCAGCCCCAGCATTTT. It encodes CASSLAGQGTNQPQHF.